The 20 T cell receptor beta chains listed next were all sequenced from one sample in a study of T cell responses to AZD1222 COVID-19 vaccine. Sequencing was performed with immunoSEQ multiplex PCR; in TCRdb, only in-frame clones are kept and a portion is missing. The sample has about 110,000 clones; 87% are singletons. Sample: peripheral blood, taken on day 0 of AZD1222 vaccination. Receptor source: an adult in good health.

This clone appeared once. The J gene is TRBJ2-1, the V gene TRBV12-2; the listed D gene, TRBD2, was not tested against the DNA. TRBV12-2 is a pseudogene segment. The CDR3 runs to 14 residues. The CDR3 sequence is CASKTTSGNNEQFF. In DNA form, the CDR3 reads TGTGCAAGTAAGACGACTAGCGGAAACAATGAGCAGTTCTTC.

The chain employs TRBV2 and TRBJ1-1; D is perhaps TRBD1 (6 bases). This CDR3 has 16 amino acids. Trimming stripped 4 bases from V and 1 base from J, with 16 bases between. CDR1 and CDR2 (germline): SNHLY, FYNNEI. CDR3 DNA sequence: TGTGCCAGCAGTGCCAGGGGTCCGCCGGGGAACACTGAAGCTTTCTTT. It yields the protein CASSARGPPGNTEAFF. Full variable domain (rest looked up from reference TRBV2 and TRBJ1-1): EPEVTQTPSHQVTQMGQEVILRCVPISNHLYFYWYRQILGQKVEFLVSFYNNEISEKSEIFDDQFSVERPDGSNFTLKIRSTKLEDSAMYFCASSARGPPGNTEAFFGQGTRLTVV.

V gene TRBV3-1 (or the pseudogene TRBV3-2) combines with J gene TRBJ2-1, with D maybe TRBD2 (5 bases). This CDR3 spans 14 amino acids. Germline CDR1 LGHDT, CDR2 YNNKEL (reference sequence). V was trimmed by 1 base and J by 12 bases, leaving 16 bases between them. CDR3 protein: CASSQVSLFAGQFF. The CDR3 region has the DNA TGTGCCAGCAGCCAAGTGTCCCTTTTCGCGGGGCAGTTCTTC.

The chain carries TRBV4-3 and TRBJ2-7, with D hard to call. Trimming removed 1 base from V and 3 bases from J, with 10 bases in between. Germline CDR1 is LGHNA and CDR2 is YSLEER. This CDR3 has 14 residues. Written as DNA, the CDR3 is TGCGCCAGCAGCCAAGGGGAAGGGCGCTACGAGCAGTACTTC. Residues: CASSQGEGRYEQYF.

This sequence joins TRBV30 and TRBJ2-2; no clear D. Trimming removed 4 bases from V and 0 bases from J, with 9 bases in between. This CDR3 has 14 amino acids. Germline V gene data show CDR1 as GTSNPN and CDR2 as SVGIG (reference sequence). CDR3 sequence (DNA): TGTGCCTGGAATGACTTCCCGAACACCGGGGAGCTGTTTTTT. Translated: CAWNDFPNTGELFF.

The chain carries TRBV14 and TRBJ1-1; unclear D gene. This CDR3 region has 15 residues. Germline CDR1 and CDR2: SGHDN and FVKESK. The V and J ends lost 6 bases and 1 base respectively, with 15 bases between them. The CDR3 DNA reads TGTGCCAGCAGTTGGGAGGTGGGCGCGAACACTGAAGCTTTCTTT. Residues: CASSWEVGANTEAFF.

This chain links TRBV4-3 with TRBJ1-2; no firm D call. The germline V gene encodes CDR1 LGHNA and CDR2 YSLEER. V dropped 0 bases and J dropped 0 bases, with 2 bases sitting between them. The length of the CDR3 is 13 residues. The CDR3 region has the DNA TGCGCCAGCAGCCAAGAGCCTAACTATGGCTACACCTTC. This sequence encodes CASSQEPNYGYTF.

This clone is a singleton in its sample. This chain links TRBV2 with TRBJ1-1; D possibly corresponds to TRBD1 (6 bases). Germline V lookup: CDR1 SNHLY, CDR2 FYNNEI. V was cut by 7 bases and J by 0 bases, with 12 bases left in between. CDR3 length equals 14 residues. Here the CDR3 reads CASTRQDLNTEAFF. The CDR3 DNA follows: TGTGCCAGCACCCGACAGGACTTGAACACTGAAGCTTTCTTT. Using reference TRBV2 and TRBJ1-1 for the parts outside the CDR3, the full variable domain is EPEVTQTPSHQVTQMGQEVILRCVPISNHLYFYWYRQILGQKVEFLVSFYNNEISEKSEIFDDQFSVERPDGSNFTLKIRSTKLEDSAMYFCASTRQDLNTEAFFGQGTRLTVV.

The chain links TRBV7-9 to TRBJ2-7; a weak D match, TRBD1 (6 bases). Germline V lookup: CDR1 SEHNR, CDR2 FQNEAQ (reference sequence). This CDR3 has 14 residues. V lost 5 bases and J 2 bases, leaving 13 bases between the germline ends. The CDR3 bases are TGTGCCAGCAGCCACGGGCAGGGGCCCTACGAGCAGTACTTC. It is translated as CASSHGQGPYEQYF.

V usage is TRBV7-8 and J usage is TRBJ1-4; D is uncertain. The CDR3 is 16 amino acids. V gave up 5 bases and J gave up 7 bases, with 20 bases separating them. Germline V CDR1 and CDR2: SGHVS, FQNEAQ. The CDR3 DNA reads TGTGCCAGCAGCGTAGGAAGACGGAAAACTGGTGAAAAACTGTTTTTT. It yields the protein CASSVGRRKTGEKLFF.

CDR3 in DNA: TGTGCCAGCAGCTTAGGAGACTTTAGCGGGGGTACAGGGGAGACCCAGTACTTC. Translated: CASSLGDFSGGTGETQYF. The chain joins TRBV11-3 to TRBJ2-5; 9 bases agree with TRBD2. The CDR3 is made up of 18 amino acids. The ends lost 1 base at V and 5 bases at J; junction bases unmatched: 14. Germline assignment: CDR1 SGHNT and CDR2 YENEEA.

This clone was observed once. The chain employs TRBV27 and TRBJ1-4; D ambiguous. Per germline, CDR1 MNHEY and CDR2 SMNVEV (reference sequence). V was cut by 3 bases and J by 7 bases, with 18 bases left in between. The CDR3 sequence is 16 residues long. The CDR3 reads CASSFGLNPRGEKLFF. DNA for the CDR3: TGTGCCAGCAGTTTTGGACTGAACCCCCGGGGTGAAAAACTGTTTTTT.

This clone was counted a single time. The rearrangement links TRBV15 to TRBJ1-1, with 7 nucleotides matching TRBD1. The CDR3 loop spans 14 amino acids. Germline CDR1 reads LNHNV; CDR2 reads YYDKDF (reference sequence). The trim removed 3 bases at V and 7 bases at J, leaving 8 bases unmatched. The CDR3 region is CATSSRTGLNEAFF. DNA of the CDR3: TGTGCCACCAGCAGTCGGACAGGATTAAATGAAGCTTTCTTT.

CDR3 nucleotide sequence: TGTGCCAGTAGTGGACAGGGCACAGATACGCAGTATTTT. Its translation: CASSGQGTDTQYF. This chain links TRBV19 with TRBJ2-3, with TRBD1 identical over 7 bases. V gave up 5 bases and J gave up 1 base; unmatched junction bases: 0. This CDR3 comprises 13 residues. Germline V gene sequence: CDR1 LNHDA, CDR2 SQIVND (reference sequence).

The V and J genes are TRBV13 and TRBJ2-4, with TRBD1 as a possible D gene (6 bases). V shed 4 bases and J shed 0 bases, with 25 bases lying between them. The CDR3 consists of 20 residues. Germline CDR1 reads PRHDT; CDR2 reads FYEKMQ (reference sequence). The CDR3 DNA follows: TGTGCCAGCAGCTGGCAAGCTGGTGGGACACTGGGTATAGCCAAAAACATTCAGTACTTC. Residues: CASSWQAGGTLGIAKNIQYF.

The chain's CDR3 is CASSFRGGYTF. CDR3 DNA: TGTGCCAGCAGCTTCCGGGGTGGCTACACCTTC. The rearrangement joins TRBV21-1 to TRBJ1-2. TRBV21-1 is classified as a pseudogene. The CDR3 has 11 residues.

This chain links TRBV5-1 with TRBJ1-2, with D possibly matching TRBD1 (6 bases). CDR1 and CDR2 from the germline V gene are SGHRS and YFSETQ. This CDR3 is 14 amino acids long. Trimming took 3 bases from V and 8 from J, leaving 17 bases between them. Written as DNA, the CDR3 is TGCGCCAGCAGCTCCCGTGCGGGGGCTGACGGCTACACCTTC. Protein: CASSSRAGADGYTF.

The rearrangement joins TRBV19 to TRBJ2-1; 12 positions agree with TRBD2. Germline CDR1 LNHDA, CDR2 SQIVND (reference sequence). The CDR3 is 15 residues long. Trimming took 8 bases from V and 3 from J; bases not matched to a gene: 5. This CDR3 reads CASRLAGGHYNEQFF. CDR3 in DNA: TGTGCCAGTCGCCTAGCGGGGGGGCACTACAATGAGCAGTTCTTC.

The chain carries TRBV10-3 and TRBJ2-1; TRBD2 matches at 8 bases. Germline values: CDR1 ENHRY, CDR2 SYGVKD. This CDR3 is built from 15 residues. V lost 0 bases to trimming and J lost 5 bases; unmatched junction nucleotides: 3. CDR3 loop: CAISESTSGHNEQFF. The CDR3 DNA reads as TGTGCCATCAGTGAGTCCACTAGCGGACACAATGAGCAGTTCTTC.

The chain carries TRBV12-5 and TRBJ2-6, with no clear D. The V and J ends lost 4 bases and 0 bases respectively, with 13 bases between them. The CDR3 extends over 17 amino acids. Per the germline V gene, CDR1 is LGHNT and CDR2 is FRNRAP. CDR3 sequence reads: CASGSFSPPSGANVLTF. The CDR3 region has the DNA TGTGCTAGTGGTTCCTTTTCTCCCCCCTCTGGGGCCAACGTCCTGACTTTC.